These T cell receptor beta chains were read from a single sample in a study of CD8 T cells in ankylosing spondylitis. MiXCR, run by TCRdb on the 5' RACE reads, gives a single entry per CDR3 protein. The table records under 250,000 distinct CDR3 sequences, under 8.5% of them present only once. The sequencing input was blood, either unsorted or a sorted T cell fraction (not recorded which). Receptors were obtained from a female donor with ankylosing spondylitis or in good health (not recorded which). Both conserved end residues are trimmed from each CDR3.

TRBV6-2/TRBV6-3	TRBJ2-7	ASSYDAGQLLGYEQY
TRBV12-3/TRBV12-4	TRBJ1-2	ASSLAGQGYGYT
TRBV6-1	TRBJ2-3	ASSLQLAGADTQY
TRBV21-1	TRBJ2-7	ASGSALSYEQY
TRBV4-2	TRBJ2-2	ASSQGVRAKKTGELF
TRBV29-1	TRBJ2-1	SVAGPLGESSYNEQF
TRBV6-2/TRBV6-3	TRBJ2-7	ASRSPGTLSYEQY
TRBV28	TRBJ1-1	ASYPLWGAANTEAF
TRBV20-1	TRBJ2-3	SARDRVVDTQY
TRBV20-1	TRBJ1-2	SASTKRESYGYT
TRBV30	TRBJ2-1	AGGEGLDGYNEQF
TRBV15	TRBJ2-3	ATSRDPVRSDTQY
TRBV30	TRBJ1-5	AWRPYRDGQPQH
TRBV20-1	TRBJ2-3	SANGPQGVDTQY
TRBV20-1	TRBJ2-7	SASIGGDEQY
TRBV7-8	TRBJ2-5	ASSKTWTSGVQETQY
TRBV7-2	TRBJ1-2	ASSLSNYGYT
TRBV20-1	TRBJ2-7	SARTDRRYDEQY
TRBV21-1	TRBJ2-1	ASSKDESSQGSHNEQF
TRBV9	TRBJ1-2	ASSVGGTAYGYT
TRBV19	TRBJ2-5	ASSASSGGETQY
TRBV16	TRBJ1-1	ASSPRAGTEAF
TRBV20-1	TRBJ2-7	SASTNSLAGRPRGEQY
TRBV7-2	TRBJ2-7	ASSTGLAAYEQY
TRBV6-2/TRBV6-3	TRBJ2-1	ASSFPLSYNEQF
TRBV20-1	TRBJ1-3	SARRTGLGSGNTIY
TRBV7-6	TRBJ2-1	ASSRGGGLAEEQF
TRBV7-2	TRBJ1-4	ASSLSGGRGNEKLF
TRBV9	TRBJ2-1	ASSVVLGANEQF
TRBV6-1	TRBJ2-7	ASMGGAEQY
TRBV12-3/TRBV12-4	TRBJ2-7	ASSHRALTYEQY
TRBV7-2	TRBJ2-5	ASSFQAGGQETQY
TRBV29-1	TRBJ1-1	SVGQGGNTEAF
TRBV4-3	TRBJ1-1	ASSQLGGQRDRETEAF
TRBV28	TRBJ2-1	ASSATSGLYNEQF
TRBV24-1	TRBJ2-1	ATSDPSSGMPNEQF
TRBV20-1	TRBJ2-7	SAGNDRTPSYEQY
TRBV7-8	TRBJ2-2	ASSPRTGRNTGELF
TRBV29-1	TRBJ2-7	SVEDRDNYEQY
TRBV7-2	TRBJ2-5	ASSLRGQRPTPGTQY
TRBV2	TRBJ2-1	ASIPNSGSERNEQF